This TCR beta chain comes out of a study of T cell responses to AZD1222 COVID-19 vaccine. This clone was seen a single time. The target antigen is unknown. General observations from the study: Nearly half of spike-specific TCRs reportedly target variant regions that are unmutated in the B.1.351 and B.1.1.7 variants.

The CDR3 runs to 15 residues. The germline V gene encodes CDR1 LNHDA and CDR2 SQIVND (reference sequence). V shed 1 base, J shed 4 bases, and the junction held 3 bases outside the gene matches. The protocol was immunoSEQ multiplex PCR, while the TCRdb copy is restricted to in-frame clones and leaves out a portion. In the table there are about 100,000 clones, approximately 89% of which are singletons. V and J are TRBV19 and TRBJ1-1, with 10 bases fitting TRBD1. Material: peripheral blood, obtained on day 0 of MenACWY control vaccination. The clonotype comes from an adult in good health. CDR3 bases: TGTGCCAGTAGTATAGGCAGGACAGGGGGCACTGAAGCTTTCTTT. Translating gives CASSIGRTGGTEAFF.